What follows are 23 T cell receptor beta chains derived from one specimen sequenced in a study of CD8 T cells in ankylosing spondylitis. Each CDR3 protein gets one entry after TCRdb re-called the 5' RACE reads with MiXCR. The sample has 200,000 to 300,000 distinct CDR3 sequences; roughly a quarter are singletons. The sequencing sample was made of blood, either unsorted or a sorted T cell fraction (not recorded which). These receptors came from a male donor with ankylosing spondylitis or in good health (not recorded which).

J is TRBJ2-5 and V is TRBV2, with 7 positions matching TRBD1. V gave up 8 bases and J gave up 4 bases; unmatched junction bases: 10. The CDR3 runs 14 residues. CDR1 is SNHLY, CDR2 FYNNEI, per germline. CDR3 sequence reads: CASDHRGPGETQYF. CDR3 DNA sequence: TGTGCCAGCGACCACAGGGGCCCCGGAGAGACCCAGTACTTC. Using reference TRBV2 and TRBJ2-5 for the parts outside the CDR3, the full variable domain is EPEVTQTPSHQVTQMGQEVILRCVPISNHLYFYWYRQILGQKVEFLVSFYNNEISEKSEIFDDQFSVERPDGSNFTLKIRSTKLEDSAMYFCASDHRGPGETQYFGPGTRLLVL.

The chain employs TRBV29-1 and TRBJ1-2; D not certain. This CDR3 spans 13 amino acids. Germline V gives CDR1 SQVTM, CDR2 ANQGSEA. V dropped 7 bases and J dropped 6 bases, with 18 bases sitting between them. The CDR3 loop is CSARSSVGNGYTF. CDR3 bases: TGCAGCGCCCGATCCAGCGTGGGCAATGGCTACACCTTC.

This clonotype has only a few counts. V is TRBV12-3 or TRBV12-4 and J is TRBJ2-7; 8 nucleotides agree with TRBD2. Trimming cost V 7 bases and J 7 bases; bases outside gene matches: 15. The CDR3 contains 15 residues. CDR3 DNA sequence: TGTGCCAGCACCCTGGGACTAGGCGAAATGTTTGAGCAGTACTTC. Translating it yields CASTLGLGEMFEQYF.

This clonotype was seen many times. The chain employs TRBV5-1 and TRBJ2-2, with 8 bases identical to TRBD1. Losses at the gene ends were 5 bases for V and 7 bases for J; bases not matched to a gene: 7. Germline CDR1 SGHRS, CDR2 YFSETQ. CDR3 length equals 14 residues. The CDR3 DNA follows: TGCGCCAGCAGTCCGGACAGGGTCGGCGGGGAGCTGTTTTTT. The encoded protein is CASSPDRVGGELFF.

The rearrangement uses TRBV10-3 and TRBJ2-1; D gene uncertain. Germline CDR1 ENHRY, CDR2 SYGVKD. CDR3 length: 15 amino acids. V was trimmed by 9 bases and J by 6 bases, leaving 21 bases between them. CDR3: CAIRPPGPPINEQFF. The DNA of the CDR3 is TGTGCCATTCGACCCCCAGGCCCCCCTATCAATGAGCAGTTCTTC.

This clonotype has just a few counts. The chain is built from TRBV20-1 and TRBJ1-2; tentatively, D is TRBD1 (6 bases). Trimming left V 3 bases short and J 4 bases short, with 15 bases between. Germline values: CDR1 DFQATT, CDR2 SNEGSKA (reference sequence). CDR3 length: 14 amino acids. CDR3 protein: CSARSRGTAYGYTF. CDR3 nucleotides: TGCAGTGCTAGGAGCAGGGGAACGGCCTATGGCTACACCTTC.

The V gene is TRBV12-3 or TRBV12-4, the J gene TRBJ2-2; a possible D gene is TRBD1 (5 bases). Trimming cost V 1 base and J 10 bases, with 13 bases left between them. There are 14 residues in the CDR3. CDR3 protein: CASSLGQGTLELFF. The CDR3 coding sequence is TGTGCCAGCAGTTTAGGGCAGGGCACGTTGGAGCTGTTTTTT.

The chain has TRBV29-1 and TRBJ1-5; perhaps TRBD1 as D (5 bases). Germline loops: CDR1 SQVTM, CDR2 ANQGSEA. V was shortened by 7 bases and J by 7 bases, with 17 bases between the two germline ends. The CDR3 runs to 13 residues. The CDR3 nucleotides are TGCAGCGCTAAAGCAGGGAAAGGACAGCCCCAGCATTTT. Translation: CSAKAGKGQPQHF.

CDR3 sequence (DNA): TGCAGTGCTAGGGCAGTCTATAGCAATCAGCCCCAGCATTTT. It encodes CSARAVYSNQPQHF. The genes are TRBV20-1 and TRBJ1-5; D gene unclear. CDR1 DFQATT and CDR2 SNEGSKA come from the germline V gene (reference sequence). V gave up 3 bases and J gave up 0 bases, with 9 bases separating them. This CDR3 is built from 14 residues.

This chain links TRBV20-1 with TRBJ2-1; TRBD2 agrees at 7 bases. Germline CDR1 DFQATT, CDR2 SNEGSKA (reference sequence). J was trimmed by 1 base and V by 6 bases; bases with no gene match: 15. The CDR3 is 17 amino acids. CDR3 sequence (DNA): TGCAGTGCCGCGCCGGCGGGGGATACCCGTTCCTACAATGAGCAGTTCTTC. Amino acids: CSAAPAGDTRSYNEQFF.

At least ten counts were recorded for this clonotype. The gene calls are TRBV9 and TRBJ1-6; no firm D call. V was shortened by 3 bases and J by 5 bases, with 12 bases between the two germline ends. Germline assignment: CDR1 SGDLS and CDR2 YYNGEE. This CDR3 spans 15 amino acids. CDR3: CASSATVGNNSPLHF. CDR3 bases: TGTGCCAGCAGCGCGACGGTGGGAAATAATTCACCCCTCCACTTT. Together with reference TRBV9 and TRBJ1-6, the CDR3 gives the full variable domain: DSGVTQTPKHLITATGQRVTLRCSPRSGDLSVYWYQQSLDQGLQFLIQYYNGEERAKGNILERFSAQQFPDLHSELNLSSLELGDSALYFCASSATVGNNSPLHFGNGTRLTVT.

Only a few counts were recorded for this clonotype. V usage is TRBV5-6 and J usage is TRBJ1-2, with D possibly TRBD1 on 5 matching bases. The CDR3 sequence is 12 residues long. In germline, CDR1 is SGHDT, CDR2 YYEEEE. V shed 7 bases and J shed 4 bases, with 11 bases lying between them. Written as DNA, the CDR3 is TGTGCCAGCCGAAAGAGGGGCTATGGCTACACCTTC. Protein: CASRKRGYGYTF.

The chain couples TRBV15 to TRBJ2-5; unclear D gene. From germline, CDR1 is LNHNV and CDR2 YYDKDF (reference sequence). There are 12 residues in the CDR3. Trimming took off 0 bases at V and 5 bases at J, with 4 bases between the two ends. The CDR3 bases are TGTGCCACCAGCAGAGATCGGGAGACCCAGTACTTC. Translated: CATSRDRETQYF.

This clonotype has a handful of counts. The chain carries TRBV20-1 and TRBJ1-5; D perhaps matches TRBD1 (5 bases). The V end lost 4 bases, the J end lost 0 bases, and 10 bases lay between the germline ends. Germline V gives CDR1 DFQATT, CDR2 SNEGSKA (reference sequence). This CDR3 contains 14 residues. The CDR3 DNA reads TGCAGTGCTATCGACAGATATAGCAATCAGCCCCAGCATTTT. This sequence encodes CSAIDRYSNQPQHF.

The table lists this clonotype with a few counts. This chain joins TRBV12-3 or TRBV12-4 and TRBJ2-5; 7 bases line up with TRBD2. The ends lost 3 bases at V and 3 bases at J; junction bases unmatched: 1. This CDR3 has 13 residues. The CDR3 DNA reads as TGTGCCAGCAGTTTGCTAGCGGAAGAGACCCAGTACTTC. Amino acids: CASSLLAEETQYF.

This clonotype was detected many times. The chain links TRBV20-1 to TRBJ2-3, with D uncertain. The CDR3 extends over 14 amino acids. Per the germline V gene, CDR1 is DFQATT and CDR2 is SNEGSKA (reference sequence). V was clipped by 3 bases and J by 2 bases, with 12 bases between them. CDR3 protein: CSASVSTVTDTQYF. CDR3 sequence (DNA): TGCAGTGCTAGTGTGTCAACAGTCACAGATACGCAGTATTTT.

This rearrangement joins TRBV10-3 to TRBJ2-3, with 8 bases matching TRBD1. Germline V gene lookup returns CDR1 ENHRY and CDR2 SYGVKD. Unmatched junction bases numbered 7, after V lost 4 bases and J lost 1 base. This CDR3 is built from 16 residues. The CDR3, as DNA: TGTGCCATCAGTGCCTCAGGGGGCGACGGCACAGATACGCAGTATTTT. Translation: CAISASGGDGTDTQYF.

This clonotype was counted only a few times. Here the CDR3 DNA reads TGTGCCAGCAGGGGGGGACAGATATATCAGCCCCAGCATTTT. Translation gives CASRGGQIYQPQHF. The gene calls are TRBV12-3 or TRBV12-4 and TRBJ1-5; 7 bases map to TRBD1. The CDR3 is 14 residues long. The trim removed 6 bases at V and 5 bases at J, leaving 7 bases unmatched.

This clonotype showed up many times. This chain connects TRBV2 to TRBJ2-7; 8 bases line up with TRBD2. V trimming: 6 bases; J trimming: 2 bases; junction bases outside the gene matches: 9. The CDR3 is made up of 15 amino acids. Germline V gene lookup returns CDR1 SNHLY and CDR2 FYNNEI. CDR3 sequence: CASSPDIAGTYEQYF. The DNA for the CDR3 is TGTGCCAGCAGCCCCGACATAGCGGGGACCTACGAGCAGTACTTC.

This clonotype was counted many times. This chain connects TRBV12-3 or TRBV12-4 to TRBJ1-5, with 7 bases lining up with TRBD1. V shed 5 bases and J 2 bases; nucleotides not matched to a gene: 6. The CDR3 consists of 15 residues. The CDR3, as DNA: TGTGCCAGCAGTCTCCCGGGACAGCGCAATCAGCCCCAGCATTTT. This sequence encodes CASSLPGQRNQPQHF.

V and J are TRBV12-3 or TRBV12-4 and TRBJ2-5; D is possibly TRBD2 (6 bases). This CDR3 comprises 16 residues. Trimming took 2 bases from V and 0 from J, leaving 13 bases between them. The CDR3 sequence: CASSLSRGGYQETQYF. CDR3 in DNA: TGTGCCAGCAGTTTATCGCGGGGAGGTTACCAAGAGACCCAGTACTTC.

This clonotype was seen only a few times. The chain recombines TRBV20-1 with TRBJ1-1, with D uncertain. The ends were cut back, 1 base at V and 0 bases at J, with 9 bases in the middle. This CDR3 has 14 amino acids. Germline CDR1 DFQATT, CDR2 SNEGSKA (reference sequence). The CDR3 sequence is CSARAGSMNTEAFF. The CDR3 bases are TGCAGTGCTAGAGCCGGTTCCATGAACACTGAAGCTTTCTTT.

This chain uses TRBV4-2 with TRBJ2-7, with D perhaps TRBD1 or TRBD2 (5 bases each). V was shortened by 2 bases and J by 3 bases, with 11 bases between the two germline ends. Looked up from germline, CDR1 is LGHNA and CDR2 is YNFKEQ. The CDR3 is 14 residues long. The CDR3 bases are TGTGCCAGCAGCCAAAGGCCTGGGGGCTACGAGCAGTACTTC. As protein: CASSQRPGGYEQYF.